This T cell receptor beta chain stems from a study of beta chain features in type 1 diabetes. Turning to the study itself: Healthy donors, compared against patients, showed similar age, gender and cell yields. Over all samples combined, fewer than 130,000,000 sorted cells were examined. General study points: Whether HLA type affects TCRB rearrangement stayed undetermined in the present work. Shorter TCRB CDR3s, moderately but significantly so, marked every one of the four CD4+ subsets in Type 1 diabetes patients.

The sequenced template was cDNA made from the entire isolated RNA. Method: immunoSEQ multiplex PCR; TCRdb's copy keeps in-frame clones and lacks some. The sample records around 650,000 clones, around 12% being singletons. As regards this clone: What it binds is not known.

CDR3 size: 15 residues. Trimming took 5 bases from V and 1 from J, leaving 12 bases between them. Germline V gives CDR1 MNHEY, CDR2 SMNVEV (reference sequence). This receptor was obtained from a man between 25 and 39 years old with type 1 diabetes. The source material was naive CD4+ T cells from blood. The rearrangement uses TRBV27 and TRBJ2-1; D unclear. CDR3 amino acids: CASSRTLGSYNEQFF. Written as DNA, the CDR3 is TGTGCCAGCAGTCGGACGCTCGGGTCCTACAATGAGCAGTTCTTC.